This T cell receptor beta chain was identified in a study of cytomegalovirus exposure and HLA in healthy donors. Study in general: There were 85 million or so unique TCRs (from HLA-typed donors) in an early data release.

With respect to this clone: As yet, its antigen is unknown.

The CDR3 is made up of 16 amino acids. The germline CDR1 and CDR2 sequences are SNHLY and FYNNEI. V lost 6 bases, J lost 1 base, and 18 bases lay in between. With 60 Vbeta and 13 Jbeta primers, the PCR was carried out. Under the authors' procedure: An analysis that came later counted around 80 million unique TCR beta chains, about 10 million shared. Produced via immunoSEQ multiplex PCR; TCRdb's table is partial and in-frame only. Clonal size and the V and J genes are those of that table, whereas D and trimming came from the DNA. The sample shows about 120,000 clones, 77% of them seen only once. Study-wide results and limits: Most subjects had HLA-A and HLA-B alleles reportedly predicted accurately by TCR beta sequences. In a later analysis, TCR beta V- and J-gene trimming showed a link to a missense DCLRE1C variant.

Sequenced material: PBMCs. The J gene is TRBJ1-1, the V gene TRBV2, with D perhaps matching TRBD1 (6 bases). This TCR was recovered from a man in his late teens or twenties in good health and CMV-seropositive. The CDR3 bases are TGTGCCAGCAGACCTTTCACCGGGACAAAGAACACTGAAGCTTTCTTT. Translating gives CASRPFTGTKNTEAFF.